This T cell receptor (beta chain) emerged from a study of T-cell reconstitution after alpha-beta-depleted transplantation in children. Unique molecular identifiers were used to barcode this TCRbeta library. TCRdb re-called the PCR reads through MiXCR, storing one row per CDR3 protein. This sample carries about 600,000 distinct CDR3 sequences, roughly a tenth of them seen once, and the ten largest clones take about 4%. This clonotype has ten or more counts. With 6 bases clipped from V and 4 bases from J, the junction kept 8 bases outside the gene matches. CDR1 is SQVTM, CDR2 ANQGSEA, per germline. The CDR3 extends over 14 amino acids.

The chain links TRBV29-1 to TRBJ2-7; 11 bases align to TRBD1. Sequencing used PBMCs from the stem cell graft donor, obtained from the stem cell graft. The receptor was derived from a human donor who donated a stem cell graft to a child with acute myeloid leukemia. CDR3 residues: CSVSGTGGSYEQYF. CDR3 coding DNA: TGCAGCGTATCCGGGACAGGGGGTTCGTACGAGCAGTACTTC.